The 24 T cell receptor beta chains reported below all come from one sample, sequenced in a study of blood T cell repertoires in COVID-19. TCRdb's table, derived via immunoSEQ multiplex PCR, lists solely in-frame clones and lacks some. The sample yields tens of thousands of clones, 75% to 85% seen once. The sample taken for sequencing was peripheral blood. Source of these receptors: a human donor in a cohort sampled during active COVID-19.

The chain recombines TRBV7-9 with TRBJ1-4; tentative D call: TRBD1 (5 bases). The CDR3 has 15 residues. Between the trimmed V and J ends, which lost 4 bases and 0 bases, there was a span of 9 bases. Per germline, CDR1 SEHNR and CDR2 FQNEAQ (reference sequence). DNA of the CDR3: TGTGCCAGCAGCTATCGACAGACAACTAATGAAAAACTGTTTTTT. It codes for CASSYRQTTNEKLFF.

V is TRBV6-4 and J is TRBJ1-2; D may be TRBD1 (5 bases). The V gene lost 4 bases and the J gene lost 0 bases, with 12 bases spanning the gap. From germline, CDR1 is MRHNA and CDR2 SNTAGT. This CDR3 is built from 15 residues. CDR3 DNA: TGTGCCAGCAGTGCAGACAGTTACTCTAACTATGGCTACACCTTC. Residues: CASSADSYSNYGYTF.

The rearrangement joins TRBV15 to TRBJ1-4; D unresolved. This CDR3 is 15 amino acids long. V was shortened by 0 bases and J by 9 bases, with 14 bases between the two germline ends. Germline CDR1 and CDR2: LNHNV and YYDKDF (reference sequence). The chain's CDR3 is CATSRDRKVQKKLFF. The CDR3 coding sequence is TGTGCCACCAGCAGAGATCGAAAGGTACAGAAAAAACTGTTTTTT.

V usage is TRBV29-1 and J usage is TRBJ1-2; D call uncertain. The CDR3 spans 14 residues. Germline loops: CDR1 SQVTM, CDR2 ANQGSEA. V lost 7 bases to trimming and J lost 1 base, with 16 bases between them. The CDR3 nucleotides read TGCAGCGATCCCCCCCTGGGCAGTAACTATGGCTACACCTTC. Encoded protein: CSDPPLGSNYGYTF.

The V and J genes are TRBV7-7 and TRBJ1-1, with D perhaps matching TRBD1 (6 bases). Trimming took off 3 bases at V and 4 bases at J, with 15 bases between the two ends. In germline, CDR1 is SSHAT, CDR2 FNYEAQ (reference sequence). This CDR3 has 15 residues. The chain's CDR3 is CASSFYWGQGTEAFF. The CDR3 nucleotides read TGTGCCAGCAGCTTTTACTGGGGGCAGGGCACTGAAGCTTTCTTT.

The chain carries TRBV2 and TRBJ2-7; TRBD2 might be the D (6 bases). The CDR3 length is 11 residues. Germline loops: CDR1 SNHLY, CDR2 FYNNEI. With 11 bases removed from V and 3 bases from J, the gap between germline ends came to 11 bases. CDR3 nucleotides: TGTGCCTGCGGGGAGTACTACGAGCAGTACTTC. It codes for CACGEYYEQYF. The entire variable domain, with the rest obtained from reference TRBV2 and TRBJ2-7, is as follows: EPEVTQTPSHQVTQMGQEVILRCVPISNHLYFYWYRQILGQKVEFLVSFYNNEISEKSEIFDDQFSVERPDGSNFTLKIRSTKLEDSAMYFCACGEYYEQYFGPGTRLTVT.

The chain joins TRBV29-1 to TRBJ2-7; possibly TRBD1 for D (7 bases). The ends were cut back, 4 bases at V and 7 bases at J, with 29 bases in the middle. Per the germline V gene, CDR1 is SQVTM and CDR2 is ANQGSEA. This CDR3 is built from 17 residues. Here the CDR3 reads CSVVFVYGGTDPLEQYF. The CDR3 nucleotides read TGCAGCGTTGTCTTCGTGTACGGAGGGACAGACCCACTAGAGCAGTACTTC.

The rearrangement uses TRBV7-2 and TRBJ2-5, with D possibly TRBD1 on 6 matching bases. The V gene's germline CDR1 is SGHTA and CDR2 FQGNSA. V was clipped by 5 bases and J by 6 bases, with 16 bases between them. CDR3 length: 14 amino acids. Written as DNA, the CDR3 is TGTGCCAGCAGCCAAACAGGGAGCAGTAAGACCCAGTACTTC. Protein product: CASSQTGSSKTQYF.

The chain couples TRBV28 to TRBJ1-2; D possibly corresponds to TRBD1 (5 bases). Germline CDR1 is MDHEN and CDR2 is SYDVKM. The ends were cut back, 7 bases at V and 1 base at J, with 13 bases in the middle. The CDR3 consists of 14 residues. The CDR3 sequence: CASTSLGGNYGYTF. CDR3 DNA: TGTGCCAGCACTTCTCTCGGGGGTAACTATGGCTACACCTTC.

The chain links TRBV7-9 to TRBJ2-1, with D unresolved. V was clipped by 5 bases and J by 12 bases, with 8 bases between them. CDR1 SEHNR and CDR2 FQNEAQ come from the germline V gene (reference sequence). The length of the CDR3 is 10 residues. CDR3 coding DNA: TGTGCCAGCAGCCCTTTCCGGCAGTTCTTC. Its protein is CASSPFRQFF.

This clone was counted only a few times. The genes are TRBV28 and TRBJ1-1; 8 nucleotides align to TRBD1. With 5 bases clipped from V and 7 bases from J, the junction kept 12 bases outside the gene matches. Germline assignment: CDR1 MDHEN and CDR2 SYDVKM. This CDR3 is 15 amino acids long. Here the CDR3 reads CASSPQTGVSFEAFF. CDR3 coding DNA: TGTGCCAGCAGTCCGCAGACAGGGGTGAGTTTTGAAGCTTTCTTT.

V and J are TRBV7-8 and TRBJ1-5; tentative D call: TRBD1 (5 bases). The germline V gene encodes CDR1 SGHVS and CDR2 FQNEAQ. V lost 1 base and J 2 bases, leaving 9 bases between the germline ends. The CDR3 covers 15 residues. CDR3 sequence reads: CASSLDRLGNQPQHF. DNA for the CDR3: TGTGCCAGCAGCTTAGACAGGTTGGGCAATCAGCCCCAGCATTTT. Drawing the rest from reference TRBV7-8 and TRBJ1-5, the complete variable domain is GAGVSQSPRYKVAKRGQDVALRCDPISGHVSLFWYQQALGQGPEFLTYFQNEAQLDKSGLPSDRFFAERPEGSVSTLKIQRTQQEDSAVYLCASSLDRLGNQPQHFGDGTRLSIL.

The chain recombines TRBV18 with TRBJ2-7, with D perhaps TRBD1 (5 bases). Trimming pared 5 bases from V and 1 base from J, leaving 9 bases between. The germline CDR1 and CDR2 sequences are KGHSH and LQKENI. The CDR3 covers 13 residues. The CDR3 region is CASSKDTSYEQYF. The CDR3 nucleotides read TGTGCCAGCTCAAAGGACACATCCTACGAGCAGTACTTC.

This chain uses TRBV2 with TRBJ1-5; maybe TRBD1 (6 bases). Germline CDR1 is SNHLY and CDR2 is FYNNEI. The V end was cut by 4 bases, the J end by 7 bases, with 11 bases between. CDR3 size: 13 residues. CDR3 nucleotides: TGTGCCAGCAGTGGGGGGGGGCAGCAGCCCCAGCATTTT. This sequence encodes CASSGGGQQPQHF.

The CDR3 reads CSATSTLTGGEQYF. The CDR3 bases are TGCAGCGCCACCTCCACCTTGACAGGGGGCGAGCAGTACTTC. The V call is TRBV29-1, the J call TRBJ2-7, with 9 nucleotides matching TRBD1. Per the germline V gene, CDR1 is SQVTM and CDR2 is ANQGSEA. After removal of 7 bases from V and 6 bases from J, the junction contained 13 bases not matched to a gene. The CDR3 contains 14 residues.

This chain joins TRBV10-3 and TRBJ1-5, with TRBD1 as a possible D gene (5 bases). This CDR3 spans 14 amino acids. V was cut by 9 bases and J by 0 bases, with 12 bases left in between. Germline CDR1 and CDR2: ENHRY and SYGVKD. CDR3 sequence (DNA): TGTGCCATGGGGCCGGGAGGTAGCAATCAGCCCCAGCATTTT. It yields the protein CAMGPGGSNQPQHF.

The J gene is TRBJ1-1, the V gene TRBV4-2; the D is unclear. V lost 0 bases and J 6 bases, leaving 14 bases between the germline ends. The CDR3 is 15 residues long. Germline CDR1 reads LGHNA; CDR2 reads YNFKEQ. The CDR3 bases are TGTGCCAGCAGCCAAGAGGGAGGGCTGGTCGCTGAAGCTTTCTTT. Encoded protein: CASSQEGGLVAEAFF.

This clone has a single count. J is TRBJ2-1 and V is TRBV27; 14 nucleotides align to TRBD2. V shed 6 bases and J 8 bases; nucleotides not matched to a gene: 12. The germline V gene encodes CDR1 MNHEY and CDR2 SMNVEV (reference sequence). CDR3 length: 17 residues. As DNA, the CDR3 is TGTGCCAGCAGCCGGGTCCCCGGGACTAGCGGGAGCCATGAGCAGTTCTTC. This sequence encodes CASSRVPGTSGSHEQFF.

The CDR3 DNA reads TGTGCCAGCAGTGAAGGAGGCGGGGCAGCGATCTATGGCTACACCTTC. Protein product: CASSEGGGAAIYGYTF. The chain links TRBV25-1 to TRBJ1-2; perhaps TRBD1 as D (5 bases). V lost 2 bases and J lost 4, with 17 bases in between. Germline V CDR1 and CDR2: MGHDK, SYGVNS. The CDR3 covers 16 residues.

The rearrangement links TRBV4-1 to TRBJ2-2; TRBD2 aligns across 10 bases. The V gene's germline CDR1 is MGHRA and CDR2 YSYEKL. Unmatched junction bases numbered 10, after V lost 0 bases and J lost 3 bases. The CDR3 contains 19 residues. CDR3 amino acids: CASSQDSSSGRVYTGELFF. The DNA of the CDR3 is TGCGCCAGCAGCCAAGATTCGTCTAGCGGGAGAGTTTACACCGGGGAGCTGTTTTTT.

Comments on this clone: Within the sample, other DNA sequences also encode this same CDR3. This chain links TRBV7-9 with TRBJ2-5; TRBD1 matches 8 bases. Trimming removed 0 bases from V and 4 bases from J; junction bases left unmatched: 4. Germline V gene lookup returns CDR1 SEHNR and CDR2 FQNEAQ (reference sequence). The CDR3 totals 15 residues. CDR3 amino acids: CASSLAGRGRETQYF. CDR3 DNA: TGTGCCAGCAGCTTAGCTGGCAGGGGGCGAGAGACCCAGTACTTC.

The chain has TRBV10-2 and TRBJ2-7, with 12 nucleotides matching TRBD2. This CDR3 contains 15 residues. Germline V gene sequence: CDR1 WSHSY, CDR2 SAAADI. Trimming removed 6 bases from V and 3 bases from J; junction bases left unmatched: 6. CDR3 loop: CASRTMTSGGYEQYF. The CDR3 DNA follows: TGCGCCAGCAGAACTATGACTAGCGGGGGCTACGAGCAGTACTTC.

V and J are TRBV10-3 and TRBJ2-7; 11 nucleotides line up with TRBD2. The CDR3 is 14 residues long. V gave up 9 bases and J gave up 3 bases; unmatched junction bases: 7. Germline-derived CDR1 and CDR2 are ENHRY and SYGVKD. This chain's CDR3 is CAIKGTSGVYEQYF. In DNA, the CDR3 is TGTGCCATTAAAGGGACTAGCGGAGTCTACGAGCAGTACTTC.

This clone was observed once. The rearrangement uses TRBV11-2 and TRBJ1-2, with TRBD1 identical over 8 bases. The CDR3 runs to 14 residues. Germline values: CDR1 SGHAT, CDR2 FQNNGV. V lost 5 bases to trimming and J lost 1 base; unmatched junction nucleotides: 3. The CDR3 DNA is TGTGCCAGCAGCCCGGACAGGGTTAACTATGGCTACACCTTC. This translates into CASSPDRVNYGYTF.